This T cell receptor beta chain was sequenced during a study of blood T cell repertoires in COVID-19. Profiling relied on immunoSEQ multiplex PCR, and the TCRdb table lists in-frame clones only, not all of them. In the table there are fewer than 300,000 clones, roughly 85% of which are singletons. The germline V and J ends were trimmed by 3 bases and 3 bases, with 12 bases remaining between them. The germline gives CDR1 SGHTA, CDR2 FQGNSA. CDR3 length: 14 amino acids. The chain recombines TRBV7-2 with TRBJ2-7; D gene unclear. Sequenced sample: peripheral blood. The source is a woman aged 45-65 years who had recovered from COVID-19. The CDR3 region has the DNA TGTGCCAGCAGCTTGGCCGGGTGGCTCTACGAGCAGTACTTC. Translation gives CASSLAGWLYEQYF.